This T cell receptor (beta chain) came from a study of T cells after yellow fever vaccination. Study outcomes and limitations: Just a small share of clonotypes turned up in the CD4 compartment as well as the CD8 compartment.

The CDR3 contains 13 residues. Germline V gene data show CDR1 as DFQATT and CDR2 as SNEGSKA (reference sequence). The germline V and J ends were trimmed by 7 bases and 2 bases, with 15 bases remaining between them. TCRdb itself ran the 5' RACE reads through MiXCR, one entry per CDR3 protein. The sample lists 360,000 or so distinct CDR3 sequences, 11% seen once, with roughly a sixth in the top ten. A note on this clonotype: Its target is not known.

Sequenced material: PBMCs, taken on the day of the first yellow fever vaccination. The chain couples TRBV20-1 to TRBJ2-7; D remains ambiguous. This TCR derives from a man younger than 35 who received the YFV17D yellow fever vaccine. The CDR3 is CSGTRPDTYEQYV. For the CDR3, the DNA is TGCAGTGGGACGCGTCCGGATACCTACGAGCAGTACGTC.